Shown below are 5 T cell receptor beta chains from a single sample sequenced in a study of cytomegalovirus exposure and HLA in healthy donors. This PCR relied on a set of 60 Vbeta primers and 13 Jbeta primers. Sequenced by immunoSEQ multiplex PCR; TCRdb stores in-frame clones only, minus some. The sample lists 150,000 to 200,000 clones, approximately 86% occurring once. The source material was PBMCs. Source of these receptors: a woman aged 18-30 years in good health and CMV-seronegative.

The V and J genes are TRBV7-9 and TRBJ1-3; the D gene is possibly TRBD1 (6 bases). V lost 4 bases and J lost 0, with 22 bases in between. This CDR3 spans 19 amino acids. Germline CDR1 is SEHNR and CDR2 is FQNEAQ (reference sequence). The CDR3 spells CASSWPSRQGLSSGNTIYF. The DNA for the CDR3 is TGTGCCAGCAGCTGGCCCTCCCGGCAGGGGCTATCCTCTGGAAACACCATATATTTT.

This rearrangement joins TRBV6-6 to TRBJ2-2; 9 bases map to TRBD1. With 5 bases clipped from V and 5 bases from J, the junction kept 6 bases outside the gene matches. This CDR3 region has 15 residues. Germline-derived CDR1 and CDR2 are MNHNY and SVGAGI (reference sequence). DNA of the CDR3: TGTGCCAGCAGTGAGGGACAGGGTAGGACCGGGGAGCTGTTTTTT. It is translated as CASSEGQGRTGELFF.

CDR3 amino acids: CASSVESQGARETQYF. CDR3 in DNA: TGTGCCAGCAGCGTAGAGTCTCAGGGGGCGCGGGAGACCCAGTACTTC. The rearrangement links TRBV9 to TRBJ2-5; the match to TRBD1 covers 8 bases. The CDR3 runs 16 residues. Per the germline V gene, CDR1 is SGDLS and CDR2 is YYNGEE. The J segment lost 5 bases and the V segment lost 0 bases, leaving 9 bases of the junction unmatched. The variable domain in full, completed from reference TRBV9 and TRBJ2-5, reads DSGVTQTPKHLITATGQRVTLRCSPRSGDLSVYWYQQSLDQGLQFLIQYYNGEERAKGNILERFSAQQFPDLHSELNLSSLELGDSALYFCASSVESQGARETQYFGPGTRLLVL.

The rearrangement joins TRBV19 to TRBJ2-2; 11 positions match TRBD2. Germline V CDR1 and CDR2: LNHDA, SQIVND (reference sequence). This CDR3 region has 17 residues. J was trimmed by 5 bases and V by 5 bases; bases with no gene match: 10. CDR3 sequence: CASSSSGGRWRTGELFF. CDR3 sequence (DNA): TGTGCCAGTAGTTCTAGCGGGGGGAGGTGGAGAACCGGGGAGCTGTTTTTT.

V gene TRBV13 combines with J gene TRBJ2-5, with 12 bases matching TRBD2. The V gene's germline CDR1 is PRHDT and CDR2 FYEKMQ (reference sequence). The ends lost 5 bases at V and 4 bases at J; junction bases unmatched: 5. The CDR3 length is 15 residues. CDR3 region: CASSPTLAGGETQYF. The CDR3 DNA is TGTGCCAGCAGCCCGACACTAGCGGGAGGAGAGACCCAGTACTTC. Based on the CDR3 plus reference TRBV13 and TRBJ2-5, the full variable domain is AAGVIQSPRHLIKEKRETATLKCYPIPRHDTVYWYQQGPGQDPQFLISFYEKMQSDKGSIPDRFSAQQFSDYHSELNMSSLELGDSALYFCASSPTLAGGETQYFGPGTRLLVL.